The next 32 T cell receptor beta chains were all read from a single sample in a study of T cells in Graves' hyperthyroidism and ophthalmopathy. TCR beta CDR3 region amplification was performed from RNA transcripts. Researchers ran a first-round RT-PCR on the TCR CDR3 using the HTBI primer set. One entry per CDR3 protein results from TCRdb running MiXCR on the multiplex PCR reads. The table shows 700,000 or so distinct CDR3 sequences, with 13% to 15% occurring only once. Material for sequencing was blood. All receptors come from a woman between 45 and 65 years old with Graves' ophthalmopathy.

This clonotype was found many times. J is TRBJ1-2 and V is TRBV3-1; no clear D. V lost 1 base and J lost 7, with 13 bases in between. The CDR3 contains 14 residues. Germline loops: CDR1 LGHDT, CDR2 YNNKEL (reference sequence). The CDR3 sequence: CASSQVEGSSGYTF. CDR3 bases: TGTGCCAGCAGCCAAGTCGAGGGATCCTCTGGCTACACCTTC.

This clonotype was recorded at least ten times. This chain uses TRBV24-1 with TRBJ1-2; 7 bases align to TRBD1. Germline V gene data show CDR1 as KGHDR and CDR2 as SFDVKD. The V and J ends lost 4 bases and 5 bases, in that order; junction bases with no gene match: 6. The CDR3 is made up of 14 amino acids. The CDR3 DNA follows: TGTGCCACCAGTGACCTCGACAGGGCGTATGGCTACACCTTC. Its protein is CATSDLDRAYGYTF.

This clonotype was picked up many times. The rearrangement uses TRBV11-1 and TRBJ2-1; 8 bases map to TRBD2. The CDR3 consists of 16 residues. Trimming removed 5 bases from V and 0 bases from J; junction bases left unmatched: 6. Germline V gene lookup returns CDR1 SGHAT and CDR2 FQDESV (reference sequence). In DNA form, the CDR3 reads TGTGCCAGCAGCGCGACCGGGACTAGCTCCTACAATGAGCAGTTCTTC. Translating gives CASSATGTSSYNEQFF.

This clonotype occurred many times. The DNA of the CDR3 is TGTGCCAGCAGTCCTGGTGGACTCATCGTAAATTCACCCCTCCACTTT. Encoded protein: CASSPGGLIVNSPLHF. The V call is TRBV28, the J call TRBJ1-6, with D unresolved. V was trimmed by 5 bases and J by 7 bases, leaving 18 bases between them. The CDR3 contains 16 residues. The germline gives CDR1 MDHEN, CDR2 SYDVKM.

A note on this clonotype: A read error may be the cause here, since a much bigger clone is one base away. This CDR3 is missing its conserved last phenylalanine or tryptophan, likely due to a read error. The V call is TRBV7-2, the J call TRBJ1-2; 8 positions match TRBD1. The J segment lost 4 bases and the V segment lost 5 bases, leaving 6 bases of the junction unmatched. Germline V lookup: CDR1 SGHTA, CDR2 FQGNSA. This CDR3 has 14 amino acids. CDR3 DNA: TGTGCCAGCAGCAGCTGGACAGGGACCTATGGCTACACCTCC. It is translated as CASSSWTGTYGYTS.

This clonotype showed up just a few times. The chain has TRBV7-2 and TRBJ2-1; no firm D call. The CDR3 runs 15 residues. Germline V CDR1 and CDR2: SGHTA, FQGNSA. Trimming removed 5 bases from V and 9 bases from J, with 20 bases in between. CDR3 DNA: TGTGCCAGCAGCCGTAACTGGATGTTGCGGAGTGAGCAGTTCTTC. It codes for CASSRNWMLRSEQFF. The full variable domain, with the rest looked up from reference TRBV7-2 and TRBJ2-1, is GAGVSQSPSNKVTEKGKDVELRCDPISGHTALYWYRQSLGQGLEFLIYFQGNSAPDKSGLPSDRFSAERTGGSVSTLTIQRTQQEDSAVYLCASSRNWMLRSEQFFGPGTRLTVL.

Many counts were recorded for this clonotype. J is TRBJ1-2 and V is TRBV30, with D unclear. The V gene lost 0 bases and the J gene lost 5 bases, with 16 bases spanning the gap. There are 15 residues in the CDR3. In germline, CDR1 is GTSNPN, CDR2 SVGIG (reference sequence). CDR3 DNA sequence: TGTGCCTGGAGTGTACGTTTGGGTCGTCGATATGGCTACACCTTC. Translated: CAWSVRLGRRYGYTF.

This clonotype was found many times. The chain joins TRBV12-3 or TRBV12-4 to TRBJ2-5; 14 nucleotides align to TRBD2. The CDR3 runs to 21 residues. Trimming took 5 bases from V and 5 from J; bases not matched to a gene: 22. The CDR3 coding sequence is TGTGCCAGCAGTGGTTTCGTGGGGACTAGCGGGAGCAGGGATTTAATGGAGACCCAGTACTTC. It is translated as CASSGFVGTSGSRDLMETQYF.

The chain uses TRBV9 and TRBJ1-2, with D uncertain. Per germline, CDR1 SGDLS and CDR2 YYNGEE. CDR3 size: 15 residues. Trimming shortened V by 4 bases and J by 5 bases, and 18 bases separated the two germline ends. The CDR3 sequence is CASSPTSGPPYGYTF. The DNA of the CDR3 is TGTGCCAGCAGCCCCACCTCTGGCCCCCCTTATGGCTACACCTTC.

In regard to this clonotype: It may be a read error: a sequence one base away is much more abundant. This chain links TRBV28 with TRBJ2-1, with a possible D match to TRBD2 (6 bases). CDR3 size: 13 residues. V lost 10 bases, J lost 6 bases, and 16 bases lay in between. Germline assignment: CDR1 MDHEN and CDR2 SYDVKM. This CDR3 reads CATHLAPCNEQFF. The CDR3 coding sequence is TGTGCCACCCACCTAGCGCCTTGCAATGAGCAGTTCTTC. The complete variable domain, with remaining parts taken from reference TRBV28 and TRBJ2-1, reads DVKVTQSSRYLVKRTGEKVFLECVQDMDHENMFWYRQDPGLGLRLIYFSYDVKMKEKGDIPEGYSVSREKKERFSLILESASTNQTSMYLCATHLAPCNEQFFGPGTRLTVL.

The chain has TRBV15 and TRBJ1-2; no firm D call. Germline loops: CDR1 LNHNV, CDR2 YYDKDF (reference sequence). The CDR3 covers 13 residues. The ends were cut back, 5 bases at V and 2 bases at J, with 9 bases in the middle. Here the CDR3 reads CATSPAGNYGYTF. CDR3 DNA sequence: TGTGCCACCAGCCCTGCGGGAAACTATGGCTACACCTTC.

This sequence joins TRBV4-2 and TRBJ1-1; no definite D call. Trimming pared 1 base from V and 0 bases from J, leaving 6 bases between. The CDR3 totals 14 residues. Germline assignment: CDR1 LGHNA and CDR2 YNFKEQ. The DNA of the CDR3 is TGTGCCAGCAGCCAAGGGGTCATGAACACTGAAGCTTTCTTT. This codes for CASSQGVMNTEAFF.

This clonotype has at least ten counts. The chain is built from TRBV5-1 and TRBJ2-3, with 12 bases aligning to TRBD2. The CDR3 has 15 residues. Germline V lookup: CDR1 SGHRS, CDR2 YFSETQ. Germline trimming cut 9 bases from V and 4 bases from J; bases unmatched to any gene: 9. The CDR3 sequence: CATRTLAGGPDTQYF. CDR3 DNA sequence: TGCGCCACCCGCACTCTAGCGGGAGGGCCAGATACGCAGTATTTT.

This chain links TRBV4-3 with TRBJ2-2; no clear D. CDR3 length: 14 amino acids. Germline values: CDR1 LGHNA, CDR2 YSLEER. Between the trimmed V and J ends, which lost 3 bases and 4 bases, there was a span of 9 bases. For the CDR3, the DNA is TGCGCCAGCAGCCATCTAAAGGGCACCGGGGAGCTGTTTTTT. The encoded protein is CASSHLKGTGELFF.

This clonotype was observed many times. As DNA, the CDR3 is TGTGCCAGCAGCTTAGACCTTTGGGTCGAGATGAACACTGAAGCTTTCTTT. As protein: CASSLDLWVEMNTEAFF. The rearrangement joins TRBV11-3 to TRBJ1-1; unclear D gene. Germline CDR1 is SGHNT and CDR2 is YENEEA. Trimming took 0 bases from V and 0 from J, leaving 14 bases between them. This CDR3 region has 17 residues.

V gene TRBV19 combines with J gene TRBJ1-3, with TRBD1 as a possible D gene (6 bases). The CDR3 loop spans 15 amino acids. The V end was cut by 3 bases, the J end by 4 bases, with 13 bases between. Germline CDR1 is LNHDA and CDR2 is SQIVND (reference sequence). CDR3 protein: CASSIVGRGGNTIYF. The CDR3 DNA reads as TGTGCCAGTAGTATTGTAGGCAGGGGCGGAAACACCATATATTTT.

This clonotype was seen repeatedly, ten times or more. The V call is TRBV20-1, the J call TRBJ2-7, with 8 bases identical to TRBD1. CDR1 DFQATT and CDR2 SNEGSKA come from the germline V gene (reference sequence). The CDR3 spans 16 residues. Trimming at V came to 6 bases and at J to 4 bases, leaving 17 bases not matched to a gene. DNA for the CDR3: TGCAGTGCGGATCGTACGGGTGGGACAGGATTTTACGAGCAGTACTTC. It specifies CSADRTGGTGFYEQYF.

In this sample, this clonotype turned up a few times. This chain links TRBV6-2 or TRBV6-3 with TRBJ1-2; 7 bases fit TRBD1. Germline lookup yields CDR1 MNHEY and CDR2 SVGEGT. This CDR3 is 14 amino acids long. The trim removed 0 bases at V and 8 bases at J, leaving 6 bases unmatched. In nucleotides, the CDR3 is TGTGCCAGCAGTTACTCGAAACAGGGGAAAGGCTACACCTTC. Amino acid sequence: CASSYSKQGKGYTF.

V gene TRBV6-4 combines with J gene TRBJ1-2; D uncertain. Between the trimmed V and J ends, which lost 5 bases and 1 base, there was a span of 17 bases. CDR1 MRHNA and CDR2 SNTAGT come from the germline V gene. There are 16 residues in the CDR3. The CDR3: CASSHRAGLDNYGYTF. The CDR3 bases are TGTGCCAGCAGTCACCGGGCTGGTCTGGATAACTATGGCTACACCTTC.

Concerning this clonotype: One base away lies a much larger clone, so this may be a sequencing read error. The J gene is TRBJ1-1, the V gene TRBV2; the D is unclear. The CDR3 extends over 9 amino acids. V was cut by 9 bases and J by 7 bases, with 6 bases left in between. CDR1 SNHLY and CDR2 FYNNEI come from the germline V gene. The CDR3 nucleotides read TGTGCCAGTGGACTTGAAGCTTTCTTT. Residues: CASGLEAFF.

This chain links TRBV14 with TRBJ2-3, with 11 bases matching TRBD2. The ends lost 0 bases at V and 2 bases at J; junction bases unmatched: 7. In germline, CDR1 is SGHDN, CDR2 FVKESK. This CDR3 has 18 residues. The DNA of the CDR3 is TGTGCCAGCAGCCAAGATTTGTTACTAGCGGGGGCCACAGATACGCAGTATTTT. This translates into CASSQDLLLAGATDTQYF.

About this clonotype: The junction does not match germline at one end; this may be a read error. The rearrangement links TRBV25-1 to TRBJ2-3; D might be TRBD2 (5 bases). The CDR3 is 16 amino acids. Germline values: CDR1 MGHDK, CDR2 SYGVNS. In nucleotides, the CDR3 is TGTGCCAGCAGTGACTTGGTGAAGCCTAGCACAGATACGCGGTATTTT. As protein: CASSDLVKPSTDTRYF.

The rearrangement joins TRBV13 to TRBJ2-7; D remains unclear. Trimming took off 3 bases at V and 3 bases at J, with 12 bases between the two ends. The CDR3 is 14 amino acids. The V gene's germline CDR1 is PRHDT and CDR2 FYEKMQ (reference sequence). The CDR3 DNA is TGTGCCAGCAGCTTTAGGGCCAGCCACTACGAGCAGTACTTC. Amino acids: CASSFRASHYEQYF.

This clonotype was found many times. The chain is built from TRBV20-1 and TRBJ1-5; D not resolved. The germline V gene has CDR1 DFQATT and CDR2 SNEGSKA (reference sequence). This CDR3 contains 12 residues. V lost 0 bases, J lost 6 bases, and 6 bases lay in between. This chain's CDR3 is CSARDGSQPQHF. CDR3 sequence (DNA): TGCAGTGCTAGAGATGGGTCTCAGCCCCAGCATTTT.

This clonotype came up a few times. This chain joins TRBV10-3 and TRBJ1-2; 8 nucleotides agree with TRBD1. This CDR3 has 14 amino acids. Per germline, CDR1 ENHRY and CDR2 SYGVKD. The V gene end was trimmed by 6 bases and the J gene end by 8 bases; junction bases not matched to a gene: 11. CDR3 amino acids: CAIRPGGQDGGYTF. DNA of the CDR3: TGTGCCATCAGGCCAGGGGGCCAAGACGGAGGCTACACCTTC.

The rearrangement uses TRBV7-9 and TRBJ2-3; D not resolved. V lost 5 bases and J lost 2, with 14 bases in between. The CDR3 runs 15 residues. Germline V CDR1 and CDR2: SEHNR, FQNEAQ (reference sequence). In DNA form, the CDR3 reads TGTGCCAGCAGCCCGACCCCCTCCACCACAGATACGCAGTATTTT. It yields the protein CASSPTPSTTDTQYF.

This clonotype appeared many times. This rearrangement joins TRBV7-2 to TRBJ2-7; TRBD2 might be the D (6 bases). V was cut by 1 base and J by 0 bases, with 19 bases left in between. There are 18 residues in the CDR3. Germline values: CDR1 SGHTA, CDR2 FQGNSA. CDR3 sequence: CASSLELGGMSSSYEQYF. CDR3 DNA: TGTGCCAGCAGCTTAGAACTTGGCGGGATGTCGAGCTCCTACGAGCAGTACTTC.

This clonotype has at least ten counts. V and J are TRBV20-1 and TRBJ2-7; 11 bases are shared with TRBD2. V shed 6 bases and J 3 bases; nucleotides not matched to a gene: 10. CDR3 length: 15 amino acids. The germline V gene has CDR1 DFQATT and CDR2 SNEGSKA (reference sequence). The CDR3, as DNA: TGCAGTGCGGACACCGGGACTAGCGGCAACTACGAGCAGTACTTC. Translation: CSADTGTSGNYEQYF.

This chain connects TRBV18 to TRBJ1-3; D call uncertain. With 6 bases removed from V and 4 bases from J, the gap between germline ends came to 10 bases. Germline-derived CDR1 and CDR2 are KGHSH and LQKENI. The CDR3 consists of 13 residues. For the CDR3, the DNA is TGTGCCAGCTCCTTGGAGGCCGGAAACACCATATATTTT. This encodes CASSLEAGNTIYF.

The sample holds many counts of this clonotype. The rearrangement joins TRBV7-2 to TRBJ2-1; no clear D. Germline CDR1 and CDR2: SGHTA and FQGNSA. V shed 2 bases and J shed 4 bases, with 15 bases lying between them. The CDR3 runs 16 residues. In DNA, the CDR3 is TGTGCCAGCAGCTTATTCGCCGCGGCGACTTACAATGAGCAGTTCTTC. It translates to CASSLFAAATYNEQFF.

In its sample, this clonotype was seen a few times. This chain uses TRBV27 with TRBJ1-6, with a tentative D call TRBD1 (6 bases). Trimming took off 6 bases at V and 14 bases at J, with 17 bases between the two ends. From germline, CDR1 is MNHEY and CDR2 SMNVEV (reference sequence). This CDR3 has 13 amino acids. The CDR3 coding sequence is TGTGCCAGCAGACTTCCGGGACATAATTCCCTCCACTTT. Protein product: CASRLPGHNSLHF.

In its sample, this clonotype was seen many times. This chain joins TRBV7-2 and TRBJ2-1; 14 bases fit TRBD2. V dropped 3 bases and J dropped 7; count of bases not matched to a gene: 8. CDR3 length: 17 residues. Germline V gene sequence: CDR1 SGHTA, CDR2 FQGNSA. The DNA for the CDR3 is TGTGCCAGCAGCTTGGGACTAGCGGGAGTTTGGTGGAATGAGCAGTTCTTC. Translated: CASSLGLAGVWWNEQFF.